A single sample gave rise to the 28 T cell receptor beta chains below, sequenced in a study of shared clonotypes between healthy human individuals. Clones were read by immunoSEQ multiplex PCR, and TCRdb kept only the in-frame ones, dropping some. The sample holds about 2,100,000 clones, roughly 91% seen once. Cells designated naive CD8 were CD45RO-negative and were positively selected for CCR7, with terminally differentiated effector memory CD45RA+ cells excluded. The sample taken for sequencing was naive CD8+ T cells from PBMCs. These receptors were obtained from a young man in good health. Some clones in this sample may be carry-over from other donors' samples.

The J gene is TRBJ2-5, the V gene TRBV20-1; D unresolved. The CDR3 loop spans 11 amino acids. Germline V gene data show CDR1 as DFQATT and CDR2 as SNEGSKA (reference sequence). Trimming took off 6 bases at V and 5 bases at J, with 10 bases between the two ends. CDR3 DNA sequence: TGCAGTGCGGGAAACCTCGAGACCCAGTACTTC. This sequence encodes CSAGNLETQYF.

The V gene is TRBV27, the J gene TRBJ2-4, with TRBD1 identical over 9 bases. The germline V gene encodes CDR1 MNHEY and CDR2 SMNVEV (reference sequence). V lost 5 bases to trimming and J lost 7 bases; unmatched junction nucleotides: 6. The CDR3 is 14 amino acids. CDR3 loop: CASSPGTGLNIQYF. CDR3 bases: TGTGCCAGCAGTCCTGGGACAGGGTTGAACATTCAGTACTTC.

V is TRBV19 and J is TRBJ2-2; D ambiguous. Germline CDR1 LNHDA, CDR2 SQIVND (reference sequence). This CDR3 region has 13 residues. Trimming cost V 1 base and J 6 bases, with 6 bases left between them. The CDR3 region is CASSIVPPGELFF. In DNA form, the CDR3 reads TGTGCCAGTAGTATAGTACCCCCCGGGGAGCTGTTTTTT.

Here the CDR3 reads CASSWGEGPNEQFF. The DNA for the CDR3 is TGTGCCAGCAGTTGGGGGGAGGGCCCCAATGAGCAGTTCTTC. The genes are TRBV27 and TRBJ2-1, with 7 bases identical to TRBD2. With V trimmed by 4 bases and J by 6 bases, 6 bases remained unmatched. The CDR3 contains 14 residues. Germline V gene lookup returns CDR1 MNHEY and CDR2 SMNVEV (reference sequence).

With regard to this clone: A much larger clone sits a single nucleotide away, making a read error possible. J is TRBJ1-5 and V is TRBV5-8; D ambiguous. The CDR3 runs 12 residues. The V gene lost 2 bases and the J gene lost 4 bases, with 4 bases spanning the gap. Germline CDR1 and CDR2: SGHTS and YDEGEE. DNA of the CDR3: TGTGCCAGCAGCTTAAGGAATCAGCCCCAGCATTTT. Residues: CASSLRNQPQHF.

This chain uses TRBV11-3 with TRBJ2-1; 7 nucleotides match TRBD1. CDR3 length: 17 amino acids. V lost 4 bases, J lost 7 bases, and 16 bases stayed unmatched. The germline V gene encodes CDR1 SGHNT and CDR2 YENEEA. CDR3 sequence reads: CASSSRQTGPLYNEQFF. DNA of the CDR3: TGTGCCAGCAGCTCCCGACAGACAGGGCCCCTCTATAATGAGCAGTTCTTC.

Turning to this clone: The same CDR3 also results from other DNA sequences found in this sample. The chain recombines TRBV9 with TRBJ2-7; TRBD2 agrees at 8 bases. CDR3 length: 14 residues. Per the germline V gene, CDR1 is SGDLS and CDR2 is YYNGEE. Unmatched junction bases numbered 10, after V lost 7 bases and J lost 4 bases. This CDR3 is CASSASGSGYEQYF. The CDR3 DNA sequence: TGTGCCAGCTCCGCAAGCGGGAGTGGTTACGAGCAGTACTTC.

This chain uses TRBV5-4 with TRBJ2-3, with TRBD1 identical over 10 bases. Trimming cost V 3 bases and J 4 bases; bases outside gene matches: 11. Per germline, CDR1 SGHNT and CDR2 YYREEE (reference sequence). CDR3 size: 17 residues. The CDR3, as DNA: TGTGCCAGCAGCTCGGGACGACAGGGGGCACGAGCAGATACGCAGTATTTT. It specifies CASSSGRQGARADTQYF.

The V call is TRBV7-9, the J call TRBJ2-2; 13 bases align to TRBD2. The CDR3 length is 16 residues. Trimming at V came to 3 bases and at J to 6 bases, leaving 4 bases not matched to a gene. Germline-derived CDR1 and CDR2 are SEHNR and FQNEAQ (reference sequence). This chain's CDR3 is CASSFELAGGPGELFF. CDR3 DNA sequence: TGTGCCAGCAGCTTCGAACTAGCGGGAGGGCCCGGGGAGCTGTTTTTT. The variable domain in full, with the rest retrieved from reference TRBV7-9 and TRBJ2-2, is DTGVSQNPRHKITKRGQNVTFRCDPISEHNRLYWYRQTLGQGPEFLTYFQNEAQLEKSRLLSDRFSAERPKGSFSTLEIQRTEQGDSAMYLCASSFELAGGPGELFFGEGSRLTVL.

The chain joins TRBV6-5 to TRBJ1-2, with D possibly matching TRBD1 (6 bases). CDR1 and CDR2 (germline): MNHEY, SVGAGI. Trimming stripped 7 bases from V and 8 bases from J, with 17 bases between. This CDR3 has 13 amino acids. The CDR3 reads CASTTFGGQGYTF. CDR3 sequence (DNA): TGTGCCAGCACCACCTTCGGGGGGCAGGGCTACACCTTC.

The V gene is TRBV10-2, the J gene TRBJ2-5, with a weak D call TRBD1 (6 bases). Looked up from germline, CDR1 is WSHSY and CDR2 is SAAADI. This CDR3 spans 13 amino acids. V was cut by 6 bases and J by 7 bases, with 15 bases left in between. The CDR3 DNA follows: TGCGCCAGCAGGACAGGCACCTCGGGGACCCAGTACTTC. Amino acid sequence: CASRTGTSGTQYF.

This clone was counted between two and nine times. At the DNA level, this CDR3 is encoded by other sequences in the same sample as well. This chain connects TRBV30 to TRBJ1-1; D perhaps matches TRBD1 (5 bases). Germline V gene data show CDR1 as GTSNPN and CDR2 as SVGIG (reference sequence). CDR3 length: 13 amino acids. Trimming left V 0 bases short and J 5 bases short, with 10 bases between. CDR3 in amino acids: CAWSVGGGTEAFF. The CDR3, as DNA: TGTGCCTGGAGTGTAGGCGGGGGAACTGAAGCTTTCTTT.

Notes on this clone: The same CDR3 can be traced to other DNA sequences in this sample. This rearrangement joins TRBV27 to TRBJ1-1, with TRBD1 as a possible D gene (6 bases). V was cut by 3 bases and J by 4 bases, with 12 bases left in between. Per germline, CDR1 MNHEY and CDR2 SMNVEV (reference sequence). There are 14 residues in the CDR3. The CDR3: CASSLRGAGTEAFF. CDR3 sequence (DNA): TGTGCCAGCAGTTTGCGGGGGGCAGGCACTGAAGCTTTCTTT.

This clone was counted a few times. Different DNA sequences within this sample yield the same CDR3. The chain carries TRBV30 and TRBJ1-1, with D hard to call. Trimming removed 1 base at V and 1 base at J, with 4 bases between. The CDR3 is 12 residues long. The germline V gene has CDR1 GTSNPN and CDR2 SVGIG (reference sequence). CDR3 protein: CAWSAGNTEAFF. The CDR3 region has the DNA TGTGCCTGGAGTGCGGGGAACACTGAAGCTTTCTTT. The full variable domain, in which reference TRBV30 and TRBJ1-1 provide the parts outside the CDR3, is SQTIHQWPATLVQPVGSPLSLECTVEGTSNPNLYWYRQAAGRGLQLLFYSVGIGQISSEVPQNLSASRPQDRQFILSSKKLLLSDSGFYLCAWSAGNTEAFFGQGTRLTVV.

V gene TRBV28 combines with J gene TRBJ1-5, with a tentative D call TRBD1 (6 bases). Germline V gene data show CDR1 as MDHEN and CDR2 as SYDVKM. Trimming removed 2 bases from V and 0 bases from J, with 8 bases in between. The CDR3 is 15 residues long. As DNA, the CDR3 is TGTGCCAGCAGTTTAGACAGGCGTAGCAATCAGCCCCAGCATTTT. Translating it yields CASSLDRRSNQPQHF.

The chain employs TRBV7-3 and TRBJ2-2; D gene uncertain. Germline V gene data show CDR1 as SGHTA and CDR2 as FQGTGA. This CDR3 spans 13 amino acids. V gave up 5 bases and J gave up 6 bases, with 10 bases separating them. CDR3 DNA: TGTGCCAGCAGCGTCAATGGCGCCGGGGAGCTGTTTTTT. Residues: CASSVNGAGELFF.

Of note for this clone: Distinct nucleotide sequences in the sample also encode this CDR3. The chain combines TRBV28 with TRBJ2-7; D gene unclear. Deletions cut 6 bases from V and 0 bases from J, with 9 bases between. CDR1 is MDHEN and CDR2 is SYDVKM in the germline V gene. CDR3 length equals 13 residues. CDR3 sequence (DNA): TGTGCCAGCAGCTCGGTCTCCTCCTACGAGCAGTACTTC. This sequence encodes CASSSVSSYEQYF.

CDR3 in amino acids: CASTAYTGELFF. In nucleotides, the CDR3 is TGTGCCAGCACGGCTTACACCGGGGAGCTGTTTTTT. This chain uses TRBV6-6 with TRBJ2-2; D is unresolved. V lost 7 bases, J lost 3 bases, and 6 bases lay in between. The CDR3 totals 12 residues. Germline CDR1 MNHNY, CDR2 SVGAGI (reference sequence).

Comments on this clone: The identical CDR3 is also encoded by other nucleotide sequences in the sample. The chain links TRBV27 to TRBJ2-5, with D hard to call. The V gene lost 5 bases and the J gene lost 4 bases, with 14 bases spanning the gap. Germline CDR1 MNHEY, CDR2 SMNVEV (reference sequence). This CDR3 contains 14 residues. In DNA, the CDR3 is TGTGCCAGCAGTCTATTGGCCGCGTCAGAGACCCAGTACTTC. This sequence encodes CASSLLAASETQYF.

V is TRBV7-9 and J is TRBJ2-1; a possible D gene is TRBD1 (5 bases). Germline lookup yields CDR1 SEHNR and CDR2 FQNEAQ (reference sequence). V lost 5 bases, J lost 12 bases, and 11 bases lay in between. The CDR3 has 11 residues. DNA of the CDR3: TGTGCCAGCAGCCAAGGGGTCGGGCAGTTCTTC. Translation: CASSQGVGQFF.

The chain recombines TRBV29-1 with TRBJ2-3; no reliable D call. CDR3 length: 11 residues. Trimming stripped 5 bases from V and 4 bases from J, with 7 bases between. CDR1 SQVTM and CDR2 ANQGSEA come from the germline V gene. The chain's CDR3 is CSVLEPDTQYF. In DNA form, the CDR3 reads TGCAGCGTTCTGGAGCCAGATACGCAGTATTTT.

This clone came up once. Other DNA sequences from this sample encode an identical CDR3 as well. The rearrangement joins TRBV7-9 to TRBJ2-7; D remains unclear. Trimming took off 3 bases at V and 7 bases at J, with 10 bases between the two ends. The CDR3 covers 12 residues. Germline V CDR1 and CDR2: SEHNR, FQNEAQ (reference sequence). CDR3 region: CASSFAVGEQYF. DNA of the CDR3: TGTGCCAGCAGCTTTGCGGTGGGGGAGCAGTACTTC.

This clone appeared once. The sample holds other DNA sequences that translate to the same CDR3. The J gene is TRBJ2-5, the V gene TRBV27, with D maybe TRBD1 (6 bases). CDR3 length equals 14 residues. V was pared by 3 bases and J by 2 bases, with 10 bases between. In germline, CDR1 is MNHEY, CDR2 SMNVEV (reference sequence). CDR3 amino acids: CASSLIGQQETQYF. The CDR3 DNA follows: TGTGCCAGCAGTTTGATTGGACAGCAAGAGACCCAGTACTTC.

The CDR3 region is CASLEGGGPNTGELFF. CDR3 DNA: TGTGCCAGCCTCGAGGGGGGAGGGCCCAACACCGGGGAGCTGTTTTTT. The rearrangement joins TRBV7-9 to TRBJ2-2; possible D gene TRBD2, 7 bases. CDR3 length: 16 amino acids. Germline CDR1 SEHNR, CDR2 FQNEAQ (reference sequence). V lost 8 bases, J lost 2 bases, and 18 bases lay in between. Combining the CDR3 with reference TRBV7-9 and TRBJ2-2 gives the whole variable domain DTGVSQNPRHKITKRGQNVTFRCDPISEHNRLYWYRQTLGQGPEFLTYFQNEAQLEKSRLLSDRFSAERPKGSFSTLEIQRTEQGDSAMYLCASLEGGGPNTGELFFGEGSRLTVL.

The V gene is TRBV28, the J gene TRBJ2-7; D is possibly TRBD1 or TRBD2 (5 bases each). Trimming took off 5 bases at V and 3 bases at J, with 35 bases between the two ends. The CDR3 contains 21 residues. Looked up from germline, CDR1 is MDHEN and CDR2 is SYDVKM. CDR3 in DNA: TGTGCCAGCAGTCTCAAAATCGGACCGGGACGCGTGGAAATGGGGAGCTACGAGCAGTACTTC. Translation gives CASSLKIGPGRVEMGSYEQYF.

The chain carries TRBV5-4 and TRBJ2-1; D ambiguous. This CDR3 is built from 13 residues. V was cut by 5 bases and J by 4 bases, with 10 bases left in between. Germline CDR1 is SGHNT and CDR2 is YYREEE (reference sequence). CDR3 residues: CASRPDQYNEQFF. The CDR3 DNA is TGTGCCAGCAGGCCGGACCAGTACAATGAGCAGTTCTTC. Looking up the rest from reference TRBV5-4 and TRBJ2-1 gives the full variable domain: ETGVTQSPTHLIKTRGQQVTLRCSSQSGHNTVSWYQQALGQGPQFIFQYYREEENGRGNFPPRFSGLQFPNYSSELNVNALELDDSALYLCASRPDQYNEQFFGPGTRLTVL.

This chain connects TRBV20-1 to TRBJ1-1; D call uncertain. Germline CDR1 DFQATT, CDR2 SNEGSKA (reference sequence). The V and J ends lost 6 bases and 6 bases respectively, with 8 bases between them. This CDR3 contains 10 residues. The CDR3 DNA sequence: TGCAGTGCCAGACATCCTGAAGCTTTCTTT. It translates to CSARHPEAFF.

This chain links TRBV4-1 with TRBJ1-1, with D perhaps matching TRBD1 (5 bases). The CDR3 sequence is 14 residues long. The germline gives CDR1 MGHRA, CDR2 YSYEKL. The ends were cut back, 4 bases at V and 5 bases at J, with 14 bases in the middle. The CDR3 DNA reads TGCGCCAGCAGCCGGCTCAGTGGGGGGACTGAAGCTTTCTTT. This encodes CASSRLSGGTEAFF.